Here is one T cell receptor (beta chain) with its context. This clonotype showed up just a few times. It has no known antigen specificity. Base quality data are lacking; no much larger clone is found one base away. Ficoll-Paque density gradient centrifugation was the method used to isolate PBMCs. The data stem from a study of T-cell memory formation after mild COVID-19 (dated by TCRdb to the early 2020s). Regarding the study in general: TCR sequence clusters from the two donors were largely donor specific. In a couple of donors, T-cell clones that expanded and contracted after mild COVID-19 were tracked by sequencing TCRalpha and TCRbeta repertoires over time. Two young, previously healthy adult volunteers made up the cohort, one male and one female. Broad study findings and their caveats: Whether the second-wave clones peaking on day 37 were SARS-CoV-2 specific was not confirmed. Some responding clones were detected in pre-infection memory, which suggested that pre-existing cross-reactive memory T cells had joined the SARS-CoV-2 response. Contracting CD4+ clones turned up mainly in the CM and EM memory subsets, whereas EMRA was where CD8+ clones were enriched. The study included only a couple of mild cases, and larger cohorts that include severe cases with pre-infection samples were judged to be necessary. Clones contracting from day 15 to 85 had balanced CD4/CD8 phenotypes, while a second wave expanding from day 15 to 37 was biased towards CD4+.

The instrument was an Illumina NovaSeq 6000. TCRalpha and TCRbeta cDNA libraries were constructed by 5'RACE with constant-segment primers, with sample barcodes and unique molecular identifiers being introduced. Trizol reagent was used to extract RNA from every sample. Library amplification was performed in two PCR steps, and a second sample barcode and Illumina TruSeq adapters were introduced in the second step. The libraries were sequenced on an Illumina NovaSeq using 2 x 150 bp paired-end reads. The source study handled its data this way. Reads were demultiplexed and collapsed into UMI-guided consensus sequences with migec v1.2.7. Using mixcr v2.1.11, UMI consensuses were aligned to TRA and TRB V and J templates and then assembled into clonotypes. A clonotype was counted as expanded or contracted only if both edgeR and NoisET called the change significant, with noise models trained on biological replicates. For edgeR calls, the thresholds were a false discovery rate-adjusted p below 0.01 and a log2 fold-change of 1. As an exploratory analysis of dynamics, PCA with hierarchical clustering was applied to max-normalized trajectories of the 1000 most abundant clonotypes. The CD4 or CD8 phenotype of responding clones was assigned using the separately sequenced CD4+ and CD8+ repertoires. TCRdb itself trimmed the public reads at Q25 with fastp, ran MiXCR and retained productive beta chains. Rows merge per CDR3 protein into single entries with the most common DNA and genes. The authors' filters were not applied to this entry. The sample data list 150,000 or so distinct CDR3 sequences, and 31% of these were observed just once. The ten largest clonotypes hold more than 10% of the sample.

This sequence originates from an adult woman who had mild COVID-19 (a few samples of this study predate the infection). The sample titles of this study are shuffled in the database, so cell type and time point are left out; the donor was told from shared clones. Input material: PBMCs or a T cell subset sorted from them (not recorded which).

CDR3 sequence: CASSSRLAGVTGELFF. In nucleotide form, the sequence is TGTGCCAGCAGCTCCAGACTAGCGGGAGTTACCGGGGAGCTGTTTTTT. The chain couples TRBV5-4 to TRBJ2-2; a stretch of 12 junction bases matches TRBD2. From cysteine to phenylalanine, the CDR3 is 16 amino acids long. Only the CDR3 region is kept as DNA, spanning 48 bases read in frame from base 1. The germline V and J ends show losses of 3 bases and 5 bases respectively, and no gene match explains 5 bases of the junction. The germline V gene (reference sequence) sets CDR1 to SGHNT and CDR2 to YYREEE.